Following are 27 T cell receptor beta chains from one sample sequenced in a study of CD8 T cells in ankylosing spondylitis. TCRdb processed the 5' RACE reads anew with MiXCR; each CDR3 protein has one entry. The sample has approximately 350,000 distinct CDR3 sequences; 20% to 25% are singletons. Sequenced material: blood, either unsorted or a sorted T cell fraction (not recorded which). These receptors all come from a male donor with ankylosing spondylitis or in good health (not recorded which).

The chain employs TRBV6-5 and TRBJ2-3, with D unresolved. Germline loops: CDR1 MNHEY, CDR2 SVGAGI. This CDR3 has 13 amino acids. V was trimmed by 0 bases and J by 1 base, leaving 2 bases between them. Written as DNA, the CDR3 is TGTGCCAGCAGTTACTCGGGCACAGATACGCAGTATTTT. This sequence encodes CASSYSGTDTQYF.

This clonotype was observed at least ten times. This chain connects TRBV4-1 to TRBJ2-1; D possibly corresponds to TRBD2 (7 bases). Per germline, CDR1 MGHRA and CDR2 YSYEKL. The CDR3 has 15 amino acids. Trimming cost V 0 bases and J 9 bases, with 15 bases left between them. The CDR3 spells CASSQDSGGFSEQFF. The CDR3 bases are TGCGCCAGCAGCCAAGACTCGGGGGGCTTTAGTGAGCAGTTCTTC.

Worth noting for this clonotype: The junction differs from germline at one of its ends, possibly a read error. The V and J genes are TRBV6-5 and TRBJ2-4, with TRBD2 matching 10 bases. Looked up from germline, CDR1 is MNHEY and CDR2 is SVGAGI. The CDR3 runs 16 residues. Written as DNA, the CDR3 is TGTGCCAGCAGTTACTCGTTGAATGAAGCGGGGGGGTTTGTGCACTTC. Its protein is CASSYSLNEAGGFVHF.

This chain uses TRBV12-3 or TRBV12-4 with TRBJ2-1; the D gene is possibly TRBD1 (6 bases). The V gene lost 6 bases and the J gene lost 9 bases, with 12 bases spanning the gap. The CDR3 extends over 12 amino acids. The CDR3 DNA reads TGTGCCAGCAGCCAACAGGGCCCTGAGCAGTTCTTC. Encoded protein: CASSQQGPEQFF.

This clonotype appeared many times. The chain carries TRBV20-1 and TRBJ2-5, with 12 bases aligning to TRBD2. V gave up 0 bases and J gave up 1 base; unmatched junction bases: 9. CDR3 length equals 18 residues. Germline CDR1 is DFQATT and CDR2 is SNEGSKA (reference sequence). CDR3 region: CSARDDSGLAGIQETQYF. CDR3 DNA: TGCAGTGCTAGAGACGACTCCGGACTAGCGGGGATCCAAGAGACCCAGTACTTC.

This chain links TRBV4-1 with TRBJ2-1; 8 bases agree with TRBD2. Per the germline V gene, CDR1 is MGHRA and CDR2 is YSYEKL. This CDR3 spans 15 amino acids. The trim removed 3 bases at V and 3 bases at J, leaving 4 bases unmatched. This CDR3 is CASSHGLAVYNEQFF. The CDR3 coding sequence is TGCGCCAGCAGCCACGGACTAGCCGTCTACAATGAGCAGTTCTTC.

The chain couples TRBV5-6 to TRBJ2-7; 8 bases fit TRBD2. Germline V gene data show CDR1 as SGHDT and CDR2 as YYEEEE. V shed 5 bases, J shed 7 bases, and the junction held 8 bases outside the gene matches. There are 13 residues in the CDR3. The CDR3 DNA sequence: TGTGCCAGCAGTAGGGAAGCGGGGGAAGAGCAGTACTTC. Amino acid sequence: CASSREAGEEQYF.

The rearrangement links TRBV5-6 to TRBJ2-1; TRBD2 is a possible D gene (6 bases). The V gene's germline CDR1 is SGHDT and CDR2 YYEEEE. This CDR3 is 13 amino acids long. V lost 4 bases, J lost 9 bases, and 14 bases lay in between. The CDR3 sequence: CASSETSSSEQFF. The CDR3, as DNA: TGTGCCAGCAGCGAAACTAGCTCGAGTGAGCAGTTCTTC.

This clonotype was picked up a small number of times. The CDR3 spells CASSLRDIFSSYNEQFF. The CDR3 nucleotides are TGTGCCAGCAGCCTCCGGGACATCTTTAGCTCCTACAATGAGCAGTTCTTC. This sequence joins TRBV9 and TRBJ2-1; D perhaps matches TRBD1 (6 bases). CDR1 SGDLS and CDR2 YYNGEE come from the germline V gene. V lost 4 bases and J lost 0, with 17 bases in between. The CDR3 extends over 17 amino acids.

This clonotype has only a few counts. The CDR3 sequence is CASSLHFSNEQFF. The CDR3 bases are TGTGCCAGCAGCCTTCACTTCAGCAATGAGCAGTTCTTC. The chain carries TRBV11-2 and TRBJ2-1; D remains ambiguous. The germline V and J ends were trimmed by 5 bases and 6 bases, with 11 bases remaining between them. CDR3 length: 13 residues. Per the germline V gene, CDR1 is SGHAT and CDR2 is FQNNGV.

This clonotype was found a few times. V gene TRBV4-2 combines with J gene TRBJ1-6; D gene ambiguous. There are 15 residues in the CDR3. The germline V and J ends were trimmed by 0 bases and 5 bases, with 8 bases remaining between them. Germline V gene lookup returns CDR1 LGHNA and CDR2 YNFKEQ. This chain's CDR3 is CASSQDREDNSPLHF. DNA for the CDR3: TGTGCCAGCAGCCAAGATAGAGAGGATAATTCACCCCTCCACTTT.

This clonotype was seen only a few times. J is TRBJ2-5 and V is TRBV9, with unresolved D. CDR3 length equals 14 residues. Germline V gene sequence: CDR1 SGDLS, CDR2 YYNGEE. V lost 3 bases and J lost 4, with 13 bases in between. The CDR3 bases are TGTGCCAGCAGCGCCGACGGGCTGTTAGAGACCCAGTACTTC. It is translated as CASSADGLLETQYF.

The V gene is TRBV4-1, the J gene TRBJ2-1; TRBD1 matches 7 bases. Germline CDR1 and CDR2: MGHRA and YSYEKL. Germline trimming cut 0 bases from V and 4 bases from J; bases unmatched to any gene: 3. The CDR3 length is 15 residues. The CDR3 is CASSQEGGAYNEQFF. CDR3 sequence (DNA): TGCGCCAGCAGCCAAGAAGGGGGCGCGTACAATGAGCAGTTCTTC.

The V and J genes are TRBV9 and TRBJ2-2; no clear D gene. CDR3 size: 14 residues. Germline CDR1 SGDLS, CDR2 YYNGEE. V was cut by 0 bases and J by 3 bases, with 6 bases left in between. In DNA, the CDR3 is TGTGCCAGCAGCGTAGAAGCCGACACCGGGGAGCTGTTTTTT. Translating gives CASSVEADTGELFF.

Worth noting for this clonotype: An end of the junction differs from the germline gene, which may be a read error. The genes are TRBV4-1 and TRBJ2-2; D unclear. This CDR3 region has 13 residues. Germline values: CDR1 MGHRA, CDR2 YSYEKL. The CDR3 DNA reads TGTGCCAGCAGCCAGACGGGCACCGGGGAGCTGTTTTTT. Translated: CASSQTGTGELFF.

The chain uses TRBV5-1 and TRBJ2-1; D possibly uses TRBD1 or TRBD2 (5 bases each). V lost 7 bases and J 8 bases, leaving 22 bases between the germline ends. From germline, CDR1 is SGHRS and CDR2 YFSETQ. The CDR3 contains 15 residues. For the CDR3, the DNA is TGCGCCAGCGTGGCCGGGACCCTCAAAGCCGATGAGCAGTTCTTC. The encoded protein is CASVAGTLKADEQFF.

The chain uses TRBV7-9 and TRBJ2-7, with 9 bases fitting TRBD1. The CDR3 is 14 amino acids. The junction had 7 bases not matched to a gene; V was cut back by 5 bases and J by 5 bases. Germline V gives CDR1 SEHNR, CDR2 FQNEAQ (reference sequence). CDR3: CASSRSGQGDEQYF. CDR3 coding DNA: TGTGCCAGCAGCCGGTCGGGACAGGGAGACGAGCAGTACTTC.

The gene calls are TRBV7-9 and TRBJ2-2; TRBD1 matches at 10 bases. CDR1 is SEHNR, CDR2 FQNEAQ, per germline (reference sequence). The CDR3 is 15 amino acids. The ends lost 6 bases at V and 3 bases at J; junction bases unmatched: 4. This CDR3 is CASRRDRGDTGELFF. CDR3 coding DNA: TGTGCCAGCAGGCGGGACAGGGGAGACACCGGGGAGCTGTTTTTT.

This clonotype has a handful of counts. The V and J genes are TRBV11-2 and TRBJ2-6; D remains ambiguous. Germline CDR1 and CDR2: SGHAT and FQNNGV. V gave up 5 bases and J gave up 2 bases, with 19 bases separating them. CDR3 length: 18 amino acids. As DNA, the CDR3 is TGTGCCAGCAGCCACGGAACCTTCACAGTAGCTGGGGCCAACGTCCTGACTTTC. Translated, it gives CASSHGTFTVAGANVLTF.

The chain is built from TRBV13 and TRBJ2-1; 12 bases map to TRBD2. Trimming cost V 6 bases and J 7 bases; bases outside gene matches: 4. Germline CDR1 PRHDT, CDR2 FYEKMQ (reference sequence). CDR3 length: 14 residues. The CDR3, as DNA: TGTGCCAGCAGTCGCGGGACTAGCGGGAATGAGCAGTTCTTC. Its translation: CASSRGTSGNEQFF.

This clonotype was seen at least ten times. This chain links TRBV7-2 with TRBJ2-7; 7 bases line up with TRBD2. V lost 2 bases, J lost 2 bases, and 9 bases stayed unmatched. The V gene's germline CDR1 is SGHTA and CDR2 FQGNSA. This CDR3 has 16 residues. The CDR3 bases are TGTGCCAGCAGCTTACCCTACGGGGAGGGTACCTACGAGCAGTACTTC. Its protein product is CASSLPYGEGTYEQYF.

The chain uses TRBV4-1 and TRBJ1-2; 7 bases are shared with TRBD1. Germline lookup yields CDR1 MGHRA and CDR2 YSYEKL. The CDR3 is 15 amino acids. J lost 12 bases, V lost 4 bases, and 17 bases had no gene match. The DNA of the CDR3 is TGCGCCAGCAGCCCTCCAGGGCCACAGGGGAGGAGCGACACCTTC. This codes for CASSPPGPQGRSDTF.

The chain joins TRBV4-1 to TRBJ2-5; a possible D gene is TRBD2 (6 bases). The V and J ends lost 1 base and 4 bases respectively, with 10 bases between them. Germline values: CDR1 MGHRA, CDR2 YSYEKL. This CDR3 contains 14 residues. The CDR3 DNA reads TGCGCCAGCAGCCAAGTCTTCGGGGGAGAGACCCAGTACTTC. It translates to CASSQVFGGETQYF.

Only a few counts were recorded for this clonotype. The CDR3 DNA follows: TGTGCCAGCAGCCCCGCAAGCGAATCCGAGCAGTACTTC. It specifies CASSPASESEQYF. This chain connects TRBV5-6 to TRBJ2-7; D gene uncertain. There are 13 residues in the CDR3. Trimming left V 4 bases short and J 6 bases short, with 14 bases between. Germline loops: CDR1 SGHDT, CDR2 YYEEEE.

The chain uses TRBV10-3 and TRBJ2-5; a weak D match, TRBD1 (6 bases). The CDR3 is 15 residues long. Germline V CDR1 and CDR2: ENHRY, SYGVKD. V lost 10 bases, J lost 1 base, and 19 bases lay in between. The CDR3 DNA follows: TGTGCCACCCTGTCCGAGAACAGGGCCCAAGAGACCCAGTACTTC. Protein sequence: CATLSENRAQETQYF.

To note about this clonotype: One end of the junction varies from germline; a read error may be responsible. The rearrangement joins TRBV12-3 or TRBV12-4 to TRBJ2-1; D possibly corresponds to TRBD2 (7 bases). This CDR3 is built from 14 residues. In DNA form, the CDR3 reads TGTGCCAGCAATTTAGGGGGGGGCGGGAATGAGCAGTTCTTC. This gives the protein CASNLGGGGNEQFF.

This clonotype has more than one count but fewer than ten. CDR3 loop: CSVRTSGVDEQYF. DNA for the CDR3: TGCAGCGTCCGGACTAGCGGGGTAGACGAGCAGTACTTC. The J gene is TRBJ2-7, the V gene TRBV29-1; 12 nucleotides agree with TRBD2. Losses at the gene ends were 6 bases for V and 5 bases for J; bases not matched to a gene: 5. This CDR3 contains 13 residues. Germline V lookup: CDR1 SQVTM, CDR2 ANQGSEA.